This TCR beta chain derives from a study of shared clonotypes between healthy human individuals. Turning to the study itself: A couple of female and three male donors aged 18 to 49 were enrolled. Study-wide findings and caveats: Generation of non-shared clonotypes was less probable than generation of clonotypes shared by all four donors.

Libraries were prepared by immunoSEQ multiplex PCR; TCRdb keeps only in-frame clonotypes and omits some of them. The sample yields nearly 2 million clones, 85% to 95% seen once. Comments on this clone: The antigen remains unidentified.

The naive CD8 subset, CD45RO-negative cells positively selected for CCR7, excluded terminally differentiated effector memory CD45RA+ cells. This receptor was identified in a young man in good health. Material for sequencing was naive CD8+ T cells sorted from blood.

CDR3 sequence: CASRLGVSNIYEQYF. The CDR3 nucleotides read TGTGCAAGTCGCTTAGGGGTTAGTAATATCTACGAGCAGTACTTC. J is TRBJ2-7 and V is TRBV12-2. TRBV12-2 counts as a pseudogene. This CDR3 is 15 amino acids long.